The 10 T cell receptor beta chains below were found in one sample sequenced in a study of blood T cell repertoires in COVID-19. Clones were sequenced by immunoSEQ multiplex PCR, and TCRdb holds only the in-frame ones, with some missing. The sample records 140,000 or so clones, 65% to 85% being singletons. Source material: peripheral blood. These receptors all come from a man younger than 45 with COVID-19, enrolled during active disease.

The rearrangement joins TRBV28 to TRBJ2-2, with unresolved D. V was clipped by 7 bases and J by 5 bases, with 14 bases between them. From germline, CDR1 is MDHEN and CDR2 SYDVKM. The CDR3 contains 14 residues. The CDR3 sequence: CASTLPTRTGELFF. CDR3 nucleotides: TGTGCCAGCACCCTACCCACTCGGACCGGGGAGCTGTTTTTT.

The chain carries TRBV27 and TRBJ2-7, with TRBD2 as a possible D gene (6 bases). Germline V gene sequence: CDR1 MNHEY, CDR2 SMNVEV (reference sequence). The V end was cut by 2 bases, the J end by 1 base, with 15 bases between. The CDR3 has 16 amino acids. The CDR3: CASSLGGGSISYEQYF. The CDR3 nucleotides read TGTGCCAGCAGTTTAGGAGGAGGGAGTATTTCCTACGAGCAGTACTTC.

This clone was recorded once. The rearrangement uses TRBV15 and TRBJ2-1, with 8 bases lining up with TRBD2. V dropped 5 bases and J dropped 8; count of bases not matched to a gene: 11. The germline gives CDR1 LNHNV, CDR2 YYDKDF (reference sequence). This CDR3 region has 15 residues. CDR3 bases: TGTGCCACCAGCCCTCTAGGCGGGAGGAGGGATGAGCAGTTCTTC. It is translated as CATSPLGGRRDEQFF.

The rearrangement links TRBV4-3 to TRBJ2-3; 9 positions match TRBD2. The J segment lost 2 bases and the V segment lost 0 bases, leaving 18 bases of the junction unmatched. The CDR3 is made up of 21 amino acids. CDR1 is LGHNA, CDR2 YSLEER, per germline. CDR3 sequence: CASSQEARRFSGSGNTDTQYF. The CDR3 DNA reads as TGCGCCAGCAGCCAAGAAGCTCGACGGTTTAGCGGGAGTGGGAACACAGATACGCAGTATTTT.

This chain joins TRBV28 and TRBJ2-7; 8 bases map to TRBD2. CDR1 is MDHEN and CDR2 is SYDVKM in the germline V gene. Trimming removed 6 bases from V and 2 bases from J; junction bases left unmatched: 6. The CDR3 extends over 14 amino acids. Written as DNA, the CDR3 is TGTGCCAGCAGATCCCCGGGACTAGCCTACGAGCAGTACTTC. This translates into CASRSPGLAYEQYF.

The chain links TRBV10-3 to TRBJ2-7; 7 positions agree with TRBD2. The CDR3 consists of 15 residues. Germline lookup yields CDR1 ENHRY and CDR2 SYGVKD. The J segment lost 6 bases and the V segment lost 2 bases, leaving 10 bases of the junction unmatched. This CDR3 reads CAISEVRELNAEQYF. As DNA, the CDR3 is TGTGCCATCAGTGAGGTGCGGGAGCTGAATGCCGAGCAGTACTTC.

V and J are TRBV3-1 (or the pseudogene TRBV3-2) and TRBJ1-2; TRBD1 is a possible D gene (6 bases). CDR3 size: 13 residues. Trimming took 4 bases from V and 7 from J, leaving 13 bases between them. The V gene's germline CDR1 is LGHDT and CDR2 YNNKEL (reference sequence). The CDR3 is CASSLAGATGYTF. The CDR3 bases are TGTGCCAGCAGCCTAGCGGGGGCTACTGGCTACACCTTC.

The rearrangement joins TRBV5-5 to TRBJ1-6; no firm D call. The V end lost 4 bases, the J end lost 7 bases, and 12 bases lay between the germline ends. Germline CDR1 and CDR2: SGHKS and YYEKEE (reference sequence). The CDR3 spans 14 residues. The CDR3 region is CASSLDLTNSPLHF. The CDR3 DNA reads as TGTGCCAGCAGCCTAGACCTAACCAATTCACCCCTCCACTTT.

This chain connects TRBV14 to TRBJ1-5, with D maybe TRBD1 (6 bases). V lost 1 base and J lost 2, with 12 bases in between. The CDR3 totals 16 residues. Germline V gene data show CDR1 as SGHDN and CDR2 as FVKESK. The CDR3: CASSQAGVGRNQPQHF. As DNA, the CDR3 is TGTGCCAGCAGCCAAGCAGGGGTCGGGCGCAATCAGCCCCAGCATTTT.

This clone was detected only once. J is TRBJ1-6 and V is TRBV6-1; no firm D call. Trimming cost V 6 bases and J 10 bases, with 10 bases left between them. Germline V lookup: CDR1 MNHNS, CDR2 SASEGT. The CDR3 has 12 residues. The CDR3, as DNA: TGTGCCAGCAGCCAACCCGAGTCACCCCTCCACTTT. Amino acid sequence: CASSQPESPLHF.